Following are 20 T cell receptor beta chains from one sample sequenced in a study of T cells after yellow fever vaccination. TCRdb passed the 5' RACE reads through MiXCR, listing each CDR3 protein once. This sample carries 620,000 or so distinct CDR3 sequences, over 9% of them seen once, and the ten largest clones take 14% to 15%. Sequencing was performed on PBMCs, taken on the day of the yellow fever booster vaccination. Receptor source: a man between 25 and 39 years old who received the YFV17D yellow fever vaccine.

The chain employs TRBV27 and TRBJ1-5; D remains ambiguous. CDR1 is MNHEY, CDR2 SMNVEV, per germline (reference sequence). V was cut by 5 bases and J by 3 bases, with 11 bases left in between. The CDR3 length is 14 residues. This CDR3 reads CASSPMGYNQPQHF. For the CDR3, the DNA is TGTGCCAGCAGTCCAATGGGTTACAATCAGCCCCAGCATTTT.

The chain combines TRBV19 with TRBJ1-1; D gene uncertain. Germline-derived CDR1 and CDR2 are LNHDA and SQIVND (reference sequence). With 8 bases removed from V and 0 bases from J, the gap between germline ends came to 10 bases. The CDR3 spans 13 residues. The CDR3 loop reads CASLGRMNTEAFF. CDR3 coding DNA: TGTGCCAGTTTGGGGAGGATGAACACTGAAGCTTTCTTT. The full variable domain, rest sourced from reference TRBV19 and TRBJ1-1, is DGGITQSPKYLFRKEGQNVTLSCEQNLNHDAMYWYRQDPGQGLRLIYYSQIVNDFQKGDIAEGYSVSREKKESFPLTVTSAQKNPTAFYLCASLGRMNTEAFFGQGTRLTVV.

This clonotype was seen more than once but under ten times. The chain carries TRBV4-3 and TRBJ2-3, with 7 bases fitting TRBD2. The V segment lost 6 bases and the J segment 8 bases; nucleotides outside the gene matches: 8. Per the germline V gene, CDR1 is LGHNA and CDR2 is YSLEER. There are 13 residues in the CDR3. The CDR3 bases are TGCGCCAGCAGTGCTAGCGGAGAGGGTACGCAGTATTTT. This codes for CASSASGEGTQYF.

The chain joins TRBV19 to TRBJ2-7, with 8 positions matching TRBD1. CDR1 is LNHDA, CDR2 SQIVND, per germline (reference sequence). This CDR3 spans 14 amino acids. With V trimmed by 9 bases and J by 3 bases, 10 bases remained unmatched. DNA of the CDR3: TGTGCCAGCGGTGAGAGGACAGGGAACTACGAGCAGTACTTC. It specifies CASGERTGNYEQYF.

Only a few counts were recorded for this clonotype. This sequence joins TRBV20-1 and TRBJ2-3; 8 nucleotides agree with TRBD2. Germline CDR1 is DFQATT and CDR2 is SNEGSKA (reference sequence). Trimming removed 3 bases from V and 3 bases from J; junction bases left unmatched: 8. This CDR3 is built from 15 residues. CDR3 sequence: CSASRPGLGTDTQYF. For the CDR3, the DNA is TGCAGTGCTAGTCGCCCGGGACTAGGTACAGATACGCAGTATTTT.

The chain joins TRBV30 to TRBJ2-7; D may be TRBD1 (6 bases). Trimming removed 6 bases at V and 3 bases at J, with 18 bases between. Germline V CDR1 and CDR2: GTSNPN, SVGIG (reference sequence). The CDR3 runs to 14 residues. DNA for the CDR3: TGTGCCTGTTCGGGACACCAATGGGTCTACGAGCAGTACTTC. It codes for CACSGHQWVYEQYF.

V usage is TRBV5-1 and J usage is TRBJ2-6; D remains ambiguous. From germline, CDR1 is SGHRS and CDR2 YFSETQ. The CDR3 covers 18 residues. V lost 2 bases and J lost 1, with 16 bases in between. CDR3 in amino acids: CASSFTPSGPSGANVLTF. For the CDR3, the DNA is TGCGCCAGCAGCTTTACACCCTCAGGCCCTTCTGGGGCCAACGTCCTGACTTTC.

This chain joins TRBV10-3 and TRBJ2-1; 14 positions agree with TRBD2. Germline-derived CDR1 and CDR2 are ENHRY and SYGVKD. V lost 4 bases to trimming and J lost 3 bases; unmatched junction nucleotides: 11. The CDR3 is 19 amino acids. CDR3 nucleotide sequence: TGTGCCATCAGTGTGCAGGGGACTAGCGGGAGCAGGGGCTACAATGAGCAGTTCTTC. Its protein is CAISVQGTSGSRGYNEQFF.

V and J are TRBV7-8 and TRBJ2-1; TRBD1 matches 9 bases. Germline loops: CDR1 SGHVS, CDR2 FQNEAQ. Germline trimming cut 4 bases from V and 7 bases from J; bases unmatched to any gene: 8. This CDR3 spans 15 amino acids. CDR3 sequence reads: CASSSRDRARNEQFF. The CDR3 nucleotides are TGTGCCAGCAGCTCCCGGGACAGGGCGAGGAATGAGCAGTTCTTC.

In this sample, this clonotype turned up a few times. The chain uses TRBV18 and TRBJ2-7; D is possibly TRBD1 or TRBD2 (5 bases each). Trimming shortened V by 5 bases and J by 3 bases, and 11 bases separated the two germline ends. CDR1 is KGHSH, CDR2 LQKENI, per germline. The CDR3 spans 13 residues. Here the CDR3 reads CASSSGPIYEQYF. CDR3 DNA sequence: TGTGCCAGCTCATCGGGACCTATCTACGAGCAGTACTTC.

J is TRBJ2-5 and V is TRBV4-3; D not certain. Germline values: CDR1 LGHNA, CDR2 YSLEER. V was cut by 0 bases and J by 2 bases, with 10 bases left in between. There are 15 residues in the CDR3. CDR3 sequence reads: CASSQDRTVQETQYF. The CDR3 DNA reads as TGCGCCAGCAGCCAAGACAGAACTGTACAAGAGACCCAGTACTTC.

V usage is TRBV5-4 and J usage is TRBJ2-7; TRBD1 might be the D (6 bases). Trimming stripped 9 bases from V and 0 bases from J, with 13 bases between. From germline, CDR1 is SGHNT and CDR2 YYREEE (reference sequence). The CDR3 consists of 13 residues. The DNA of the CDR3 is TGTGCCACCGCCGGGACAAGCTCCTACGAGCAGTACTTC. Translation gives CATAGTSSYEQYF.

This clonotype came up a few times. The V and J genes are TRBV20-1 and TRBJ2-5; 9 positions agree with TRBD1. Germline V gene sequence: CDR1 DFQATT, CDR2 SNEGSKA (reference sequence). V shed 6 bases, J shed 2 bases, and the junction held 7 bases outside the gene matches. CDR3 length: 14 residues. The CDR3 protein is CSAYRDRDQETQYF. As DNA, the CDR3 is TGCAGTGCGTACCGGGACAGGGATCAAGAGACCCAGTACTTC.

This clonotype is a singleton in its sample. An end of the junction differs from the germline gene, which may be a read error. This chain links TRBV3-1 with TRBJ2-7; possibly TRBD1 or TRBD2 for D (7 bases each). This CDR3 contains 16 residues. From germline, CDR1 is LGHDT and CDR2 YNNKEL (reference sequence). The CDR3 DNA sequence: TGTGCCAGCAGCCCCCAGCGGGGACAGCGGTCCTACGAGCCGTACTTC. It translates to CASSPQRGQRSYEPYF.

This clonotype has only a few counts. The V gene is TRBV19, the J gene TRBJ1-1, with TRBD1 matching over 7 bases. Trimming took 4 bases from V and 1 from J; bases not matched to a gene: 15. Germline V gives CDR1 LNHDA, CDR2 SQIVND (reference sequence). The CDR3 contains 18 residues. CDR3 loop: CASSTWGQSTYSNTEAFF. In nucleotides, the CDR3 is TGTGCCAGTAGTACCTGGGGACAGTCGACATACTCGAACACTGAAGCTTTCTTT.

This clonotype was counted a few times. This rearrangement joins TRBV5-4 to TRBJ2-1; D unclear. The germline CDR1 and CDR2 sequences are SGHNT and YYREEE (reference sequence). This CDR3 has 11 residues. Trimming pared 7 bases from V and 9 bases from J, leaving 11 bases between. The CDR3 is CASGWVTEQFF. The CDR3 DNA reads TGTGCCAGCGGTTGGGTTACTGAGCAGTTCTTC.

This rearrangement joins TRBV5-5 to TRBJ2-3; 8 nucleotides agree with TRBD2. J was trimmed by 4 bases and V by 4 bases; bases with no gene match: 8. This CDR3 is 15 amino acids long. The germline gives CDR1 SGHKS, CDR2 YYEKEE (reference sequence). DNA of the CDR3: TGTGCCAGCAGCCCCGGACTAGCATCGGCAGATACGCAGTATTTT. Protein product: CASSPGLASADTQYF. Drawing the rest from reference TRBV5-5 and TRBJ2-3, the complete variable domain is DAGVTQSPTHLIKTRGQQVTLRCSPISGHKSVSWYQQVLGQGPQFIFQYYEKEERGRGNFPDRFSARQFPNYSSELNVNALLLGDSALYLCASSPGLASADTQYFGPGTRLTVL.

The chain couples TRBV9 to TRBJ1-6, with D possibly TRBD1 on 6 matching bases. The germline CDR1 and CDR2 sequences are SGDLS and YYNGEE. V was cut by 2 bases and J by 10 bases, with 16 bases left in between. The length of the CDR3 is 15 residues. CDR3 in amino acids: CASSVEGVVGSPLHF. The DNA of the CDR3 is TGTGCCAGCAGCGTCGAGGGGGTAGTCGGATCACCCCTCCACTTT. Variable domain in full (rest from reference TRBV9 and TRBJ1-6): DSGVTQTPKHLITATGQRVTLRCSPRSGDLSVYWYQQSLDQGLQFLIQYYNGEERAKGNILERFSAQQFPDLHSELNLSSLELGDSALYFCASSVEGVVGSPLHFGNGTRLTVT.

This clonotype was seen a few times. V and J are TRBV5-5 and TRBJ2-7; D is undetermined. The germline CDR1 and CDR2 sequences are SGHKS and YYEKEE (reference sequence). The CDR3 contains 16 residues. With 0 bases removed from V and 2 bases from J, the gap between germline ends came to 15 bases. CDR3 nucleotides: TGTGCCAGCAGCTTGGAACCTCGGCCGCCCACCTACGAGCAGTACTTC. It codes for CASSLEPRPPTYEQYF.

The V and J genes are TRBV28 and TRBJ1-1; 8 bases line up with TRBD1. Germline V lookup: CDR1 MDHEN, CDR2 SYDVKM. With 8 bases clipped from V and 4 bases from J, the junction kept 6 bases outside the gene matches. The CDR3 covers 13 residues. The CDR3 protein is CASEQGAVTEAFF. In DNA form, the CDR3 reads TGTGCCAGCGAGCAGGGGGCGGTCACTGAAGCTTTCTTT.